A single sample is the source of the 16 T cell receptor beta chains below, sequenced in a study of blood T cells in healthy people across ages. A second PCR of about 7 to 11 cycles used a sample-barcoded 5' primer and a J-beta primer mix. One entry per CDR3 protein, called by TCRdb with MiXCR from the 5' RACE reads. In the table there are about 1.5 million distinct CDR3 sequences, about 42% of which are singletons. Sequencing used blood. Receptor source: a woman aged 18-29 years in good health.

The rearrangement joins TRBV27 to TRBJ1-4; the D is unclear. Trimming took off 0 bases at V and 0 bases at J, with 5 bases between the two ends. This CDR3 spans 15 amino acids. The germline V gene encodes CDR1 MNHEY and CDR2 SMNVEV (reference sequence). CDR3 residues: CASSLSPPTNEKLFF. The CDR3 DNA is TGTGCCAGCAGTTTATCCCCACCAACTAATGAAAAACTGTTTTTT.

The chain employs TRBV14 and TRBJ2-5; D may correspond to TRBD1 or TRBD2 (5 bases each). The CDR3 totals 17 residues. V lost 0 bases and J 11 bases, leaving 25 bases between the germline ends. Per the germline V gene, CDR1 is SGHDN and CDR2 is FVKESK. CDR3 in amino acids: CASSQDIRGQRVGEQYF. In DNA, the CDR3 is TGTGCCAGCAGCCAAGATATCCGGGGTCAAAGGGTGGGGGAGCAGTACTTC.

This clonotype showed up just a few times. The V call is TRBV24-1, the J call TRBJ2-5, with 8 bases fitting TRBD1. The CDR3 contains 15 residues. CDR1 KGHDR and CDR2 SFDVKD come from the germline V gene. J gave up 4 bases and V 4 bases, and 7 bases lay outside the gene matches. In DNA form, the CDR3 reads TGTGCCACCAGTGAAAAACAGGGGGTGGGAGAGACCCAGTACTTC. Translating gives CATSEKQGVGETQYF.

About this clonotype itself: Germline and junction disagree at one end, which may indicate a read error. This chain links TRBV2 with TRBJ2-4; 8 positions match TRBD1. Germline CDR1 and CDR2: SNHLY and FYNNEI. CDR3 length equals 10 residues. The CDR3 here is CASSRDRPLF. Here the CDR3 DNA reads TGTGCCAGCAGTCGGGACAGGCCTCTCTTC.

V usage is TRBV7-2 and J usage is TRBJ1-4; D gene ambiguous. The germline CDR1 and CDR2 sequences are SGHTA and FQGNSA. The CDR3 spans 15 residues. Between the trimmed V and J ends, which lost 5 bases and 8 bases, there was a span of 18 bases. CDR3 nucleotides: TGTGCCAGCAGCCCGAGCCCGTATGTCCGGGAAAAACTGTTTTTT. Its protein product is CASSPSPYVREKLFF.

V is TRBV9 and J is TRBJ1-5; the D is unclear. V lost 0 bases to trimming and J lost 5 bases, with 6 bases between them. CDR3 length: 13 amino acids. Germline CDR1 reads SGDLS; CDR2 reads YYNGEE. In DNA form, the CDR3 reads TGTGCCAGCAGCGTAGAAGGGCATCAGCCCCAGCATTTT. Its protein product is CASSVEGHQPQHF. The whole variable domain, filled in from reference TRBV9 and TRBJ1-5, reads DSGVTQTPKHLITATGQRVTLRCSPRSGDLSVYWYQQSLDQGLQFLIQYYNGEERAKGNILERFSAQQFPDLHSELNLSSLELGDSALYFCASSVEGHQPQHFGDGTRLSIL.

The chain employs TRBV11-3 and TRBJ2-3, with TRBD1 matching 8 bases. The V gene end was trimmed by 4 bases and the J gene end by 2 bases; junction bases not matched to a gene: 8. Germline V gene sequence: CDR1 SGHNT, CDR2 YENEEA. This CDR3 has 16 residues. Here the CDR3 DNA reads TGTGCCAGCAGCTCAGGGGGACAGGCACCCACAGATACGCAGTATTTT. This encodes CASSSGGQAPTDTQYF.

In its sample, this clonotype was seen a few times. The chain couples TRBV9 to TRBJ2-1; 7 bases match TRBD1. Unmatched junction bases numbered 8, after V lost 6 bases and J lost 2 bases. The CDR3 runs to 15 residues. Germline V CDR1 and CDR2: SGDLS, YYNGEE. The CDR3 here is CASNPTGTPYNEQFF. In DNA form, the CDR3 reads TGTGCCAGCAACCCGACAGGGACCCCCTACAATGAGCAGTTCTTC.

The J gene is TRBJ2-1, the V gene TRBV4-3, with TRBD2 matching over 11 bases. The J call is uncertain, as TRBJ2-7 better fits the DNA end. The CDR3 is 18 amino acids. Germline CDR1 is LGHNA and CDR2 is YSLEER. The CDR3 nucleotides read TGCGCCAGCAGCCAAGTCGCACTAGCGGGAGTCTCCTACAATGAGCAGTACTTC. It codes for CASSQVALAGVSYNEQYF.

This clonotype came up once. At one of its ends the junction is not consistent with the germline gene, which may arise from a read error. The V call is TRBV6-2 or TRBV6-3, the J call TRBJ1-1; no definite D call. The CDR3 runs 19 residues. The germline V gene encodes CDR1 MNHEY and CDR2 SVGEGT. CDR3 in DNA: TGTGCCAGCAGTTACTCGAAGTGGGGAGACGAAACAATGAACACGGAAGCTTTCTTT. As protein: CASSYSKWGDETMNTEAFF.

V usage is TRBV19 and J usage is TRBJ2-1, with 9 bases lining up with TRBD2. Germline V gene lookup returns CDR1 LNHDA and CDR2 SQIVND (reference sequence). The CDR3 totals 12 residues. Trimming took 7 bases from V and 11 from J; bases not matched to a gene: 6. The CDR3 loop reads CASTSGMYQQFF. In DNA, the CDR3 is TGTGCCAGTACTAGCGGGATGTATCAGCAGTTCTTC.

The chain is built from TRBV7-6 and TRBJ2-7; maybe TRBD2 (7 bases). Judging by the DNA end, TRBJ2-1 fits better; the J call may be wrong. The CDR3 totals 15 residues. CDR1 and CDR2 (germline): SGHVS, FNYEAQ. The CDR3 DNA reads as TGTGCCAGCAGCTTAGGCGGGGGCATAGCCTACGAGCAGTTCTTC. It codes for CASSLGGGIAYEQFF.

This clonotype was seen a handful of times. The chain combines TRBV20-1 with TRBJ2-1; TRBD1 matches 8 bases. This CDR3 region has 13 residues. J gave up 5 bases and V 1 base, and 1 base lay outside the gene matches. Germline V CDR1 and CDR2: DFQATT, SNEGSKA (reference sequence). The CDR3 is CSARGDRNNEQFF. The CDR3 DNA reads TGCAGTGCTAGAGGGGACAGGAACAATGAGCAGTTCTTC.

There are many counts of this clonotype. This chain uses TRBV29-1 with TRBJ2-3; D unclear. Germline V lookup: CDR1 SQVTM, CDR2 ANQGSEA. The CDR3 contains 13 residues. V was shortened by 7 bases and J by 0 bases, with 11 bases between the two germline ends. In DNA form, the CDR3 reads TGCAGCGGGGAAGGTGTTAGCACAGATACGCAGTATTTT. Its protein product is CSGEGVSTDTQYF.

The rearrangement uses TRBV20-1 and TRBJ1-4; D is possibly TRBD1 (5 bases). Per the germline V gene, CDR1 is DFQATT and CDR2 is SNEGSKA (reference sequence). The CDR3 contains 16 residues. V was shortened by 0 bases and J by 8 bases, with 19 bases between the two germline ends. Here the CDR3 reads CSARDWVQGPVEKLFF. The CDR3 bases are TGCAGTGCTAGAGATTGGGTGCAGGGCCCCGTGGAAAAACTGTTTTTT.

The rearrangement joins TRBV2 to TRBJ1-1, with 8 bases identical to TRBD1. This CDR3 is built from 17 residues. V gave up 4 bases and J gave up 6 bases; unmatched junction bases: 16. Germline assignment: CDR1 SNHLY and CDR2 FYNNEI. The CDR3 DNA is TGTGCCAGCAGTGGCCGTCCCGGGACAGGAAAGGGGGCTGAAGCTTTCTTT. As protein: CASSGRPGTGKGAEAFF.